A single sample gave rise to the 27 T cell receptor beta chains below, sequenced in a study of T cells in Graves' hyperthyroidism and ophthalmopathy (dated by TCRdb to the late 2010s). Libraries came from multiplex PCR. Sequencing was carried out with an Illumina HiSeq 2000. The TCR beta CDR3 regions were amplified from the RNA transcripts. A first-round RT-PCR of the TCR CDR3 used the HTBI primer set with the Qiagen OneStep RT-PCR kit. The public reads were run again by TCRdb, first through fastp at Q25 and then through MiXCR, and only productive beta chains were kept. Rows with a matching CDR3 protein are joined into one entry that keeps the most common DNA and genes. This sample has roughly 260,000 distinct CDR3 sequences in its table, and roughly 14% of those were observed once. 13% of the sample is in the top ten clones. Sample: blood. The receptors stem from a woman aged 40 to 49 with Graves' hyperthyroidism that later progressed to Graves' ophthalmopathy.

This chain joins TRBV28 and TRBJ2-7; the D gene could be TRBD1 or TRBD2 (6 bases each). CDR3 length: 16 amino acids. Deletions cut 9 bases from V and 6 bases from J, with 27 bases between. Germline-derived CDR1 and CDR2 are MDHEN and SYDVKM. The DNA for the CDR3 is TGTGCCAGTTCGGAGGGGGGCACCTTCCTCTCACCCGAGCAGTACTTC. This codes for CASSEGGTFLSPEQYF. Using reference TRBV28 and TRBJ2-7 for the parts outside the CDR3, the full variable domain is DVKVTQSSRYLVKRTGEKVFLECVQDMDHENMFWYRQDPGLGLRLIYFSYDVKMKEKGDIPEGYSVSREKKERFSLILESASTNQTSMYLCASSEGGTFLSPEQYFGPGTRLTVT.

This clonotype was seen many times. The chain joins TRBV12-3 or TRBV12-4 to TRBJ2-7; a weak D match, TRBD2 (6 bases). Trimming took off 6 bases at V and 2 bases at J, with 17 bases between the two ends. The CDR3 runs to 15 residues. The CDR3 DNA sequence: TGTGCCAGCAGCAGTAGCGGTATCTTCCCCTACGAGCAGTACTTC. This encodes CASSSSGIFPYEQYF.

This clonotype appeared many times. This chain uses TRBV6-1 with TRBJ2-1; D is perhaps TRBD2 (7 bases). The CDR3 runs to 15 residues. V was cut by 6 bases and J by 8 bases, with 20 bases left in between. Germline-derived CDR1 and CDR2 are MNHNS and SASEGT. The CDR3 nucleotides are TGTGCCAGCAGACCAAGGGGGACTATGGTCCATGAGCAGTTCTTC. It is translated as CASRPRGTMVHEQFF.

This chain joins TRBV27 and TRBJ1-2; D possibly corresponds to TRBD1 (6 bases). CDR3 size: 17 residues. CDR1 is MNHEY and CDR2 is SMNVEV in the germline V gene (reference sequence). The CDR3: CGGSLTSGAGKIYGYTF. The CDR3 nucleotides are TGTGGCGGCAGTCTTACATCGGGGGCAGGGAAGATCTATGGCTACACCTTC.

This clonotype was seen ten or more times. CDR3 protein: CASSHLGLATDTQYF. In DNA form, the CDR3 reads TGTGCCAGCAGCCACTTGGGACTAGCTACAGATACGCAGTATTTT. The V gene is TRBV5-4, the J gene TRBJ2-3; 9 positions agree with TRBD2. In germline, CDR1 is SGHNT, CDR2 YYREEE (reference sequence). The CDR3 has 15 amino acids. J gave up 3 bases and V 4 bases, and 6 bases lay outside the gene matches.

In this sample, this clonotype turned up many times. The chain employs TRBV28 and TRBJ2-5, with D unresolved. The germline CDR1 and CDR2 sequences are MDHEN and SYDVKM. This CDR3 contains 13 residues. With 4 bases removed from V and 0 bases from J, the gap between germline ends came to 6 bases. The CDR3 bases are TGTGCCAGCAGTTCGACGAACCAAGAGACCCAGTACTTC. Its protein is CASSSTNQETQYF.

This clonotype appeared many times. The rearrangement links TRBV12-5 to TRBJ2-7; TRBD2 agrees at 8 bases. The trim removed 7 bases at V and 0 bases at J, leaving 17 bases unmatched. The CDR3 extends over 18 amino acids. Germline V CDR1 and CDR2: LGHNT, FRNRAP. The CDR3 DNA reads TGTGCTAGTGCCTCTACCACCTTCGGGGGGGGGGGCTCCTACGAGCAGTACTTC. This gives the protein CASASTTFGGGGSYEQYF.

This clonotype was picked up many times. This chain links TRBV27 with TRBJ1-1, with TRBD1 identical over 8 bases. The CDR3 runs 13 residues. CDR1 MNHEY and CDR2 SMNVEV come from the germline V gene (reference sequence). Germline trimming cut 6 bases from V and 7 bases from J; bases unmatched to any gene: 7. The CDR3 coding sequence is TGTGCCAGCAGCAACCAGGGGGCGGTTGAAGCTTTCTTT. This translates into CASSNQGAVEAFF.

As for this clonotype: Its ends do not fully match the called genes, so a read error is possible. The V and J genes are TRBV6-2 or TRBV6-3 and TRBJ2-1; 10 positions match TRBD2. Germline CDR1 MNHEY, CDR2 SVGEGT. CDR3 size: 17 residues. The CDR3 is CVSSSGTSAKGGNEEFF. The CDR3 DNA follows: TGTGTCAGCAGCTCCGGGACTAGCGCTAAGGGGGGCAATGAGGAGTTCTTC.

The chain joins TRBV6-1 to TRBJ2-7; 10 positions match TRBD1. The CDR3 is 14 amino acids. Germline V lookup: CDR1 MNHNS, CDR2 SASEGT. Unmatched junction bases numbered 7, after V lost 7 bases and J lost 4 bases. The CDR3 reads CASTRDRGLYEQYF. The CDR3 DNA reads TGTGCCAGCACTAGGGACAGGGGATTATACGAGCAGTACTTC.

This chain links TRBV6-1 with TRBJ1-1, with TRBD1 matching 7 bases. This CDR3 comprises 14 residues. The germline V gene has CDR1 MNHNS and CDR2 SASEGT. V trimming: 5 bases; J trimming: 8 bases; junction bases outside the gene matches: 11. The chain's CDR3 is CASSLQGPGGEAFF. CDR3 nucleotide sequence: TGTGCCAGCAGTTTACAGGGGCCCGGGGGCGAAGCTTTCTTT.

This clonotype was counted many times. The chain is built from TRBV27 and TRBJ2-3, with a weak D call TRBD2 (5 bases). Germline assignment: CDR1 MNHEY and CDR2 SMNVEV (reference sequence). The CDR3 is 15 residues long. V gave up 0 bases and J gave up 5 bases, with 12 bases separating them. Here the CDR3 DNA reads TGTGCCAGCAGTTTATCGGTGGGAGTCGGAGATACGCAGTATTTT. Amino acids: CASSLSVGVGDTQYF.

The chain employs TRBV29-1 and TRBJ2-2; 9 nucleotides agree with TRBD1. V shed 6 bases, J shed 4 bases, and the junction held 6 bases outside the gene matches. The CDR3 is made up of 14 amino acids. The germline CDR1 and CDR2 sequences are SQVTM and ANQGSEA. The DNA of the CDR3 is TGCAGCGTACCGGGACAGGGACGCACCGGGGAGCTGTTTTTT. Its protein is CSVPGQGRTGELFF.

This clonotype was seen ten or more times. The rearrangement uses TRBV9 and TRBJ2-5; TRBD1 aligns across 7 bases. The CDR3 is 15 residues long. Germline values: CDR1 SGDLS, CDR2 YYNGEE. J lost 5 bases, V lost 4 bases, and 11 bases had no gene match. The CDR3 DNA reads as TGTGCCAGCAGCCTGACAGGGACATCCCCGGAGACCCAGTACTTC. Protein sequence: CASSLTGTSPETQYF.

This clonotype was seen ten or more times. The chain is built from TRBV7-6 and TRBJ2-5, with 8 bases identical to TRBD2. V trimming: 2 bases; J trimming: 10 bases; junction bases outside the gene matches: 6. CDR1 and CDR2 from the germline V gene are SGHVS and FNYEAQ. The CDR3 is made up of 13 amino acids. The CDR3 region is CASSLNSGEGQYF. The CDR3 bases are TGTGCCAGCAGCTTAAATAGCGGGGAGGGCCAGTACTTC.

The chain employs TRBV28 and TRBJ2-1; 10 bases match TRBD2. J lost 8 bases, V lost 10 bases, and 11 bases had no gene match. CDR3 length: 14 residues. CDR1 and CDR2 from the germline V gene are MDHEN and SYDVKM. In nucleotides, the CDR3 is TGTGCCACCGAGACGTTAGCGGGAGGCGATGAGCAGTTCTTC. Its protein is CATETLAGGDEQFF.

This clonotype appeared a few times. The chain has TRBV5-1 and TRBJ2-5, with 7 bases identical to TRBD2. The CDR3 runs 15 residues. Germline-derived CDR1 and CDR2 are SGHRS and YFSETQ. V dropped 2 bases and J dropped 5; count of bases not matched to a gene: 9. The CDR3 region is CASSFAGVVRETQYF. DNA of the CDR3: TGCGCCAGCAGCTTTGCGGGAGTGGTCCGGGAGACCCAGTACTTC.

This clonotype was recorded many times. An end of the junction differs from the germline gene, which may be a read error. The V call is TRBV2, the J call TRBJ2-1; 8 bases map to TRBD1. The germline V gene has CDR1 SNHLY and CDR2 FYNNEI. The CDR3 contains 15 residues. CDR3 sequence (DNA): TGTGCCAACAGTGACCCAGGGGGCGGGTACAATGAGCAGTTCTTC. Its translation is CANSDPGGGYNEQFF. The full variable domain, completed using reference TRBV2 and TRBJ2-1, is EPEVTQTPSHQVTQMGQEVILRCVPISNHLYFYWYRQILGQKVEFLVSFYNNEISEKSEIFDDQFSVERPDGSNFTLKIRSTKLEDSAMYFCANSDPGGGYNEQFFGPGTRLTVL.

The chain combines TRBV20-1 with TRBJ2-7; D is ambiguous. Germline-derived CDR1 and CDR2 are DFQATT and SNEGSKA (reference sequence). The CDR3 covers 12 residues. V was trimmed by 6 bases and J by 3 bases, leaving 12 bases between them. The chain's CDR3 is CSADLNLYEQYF. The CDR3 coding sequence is TGCAGTGCCGACCTTAACCTCTACGAGCAGTACTTC.

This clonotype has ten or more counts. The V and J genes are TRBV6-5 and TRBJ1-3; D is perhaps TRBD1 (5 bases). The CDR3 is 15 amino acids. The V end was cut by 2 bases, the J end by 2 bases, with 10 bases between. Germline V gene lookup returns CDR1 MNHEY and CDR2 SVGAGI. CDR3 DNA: TGTGCCAGCAGTTACGATGGGGGGACTGGAAACACCATATATTTT. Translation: CASSYDGGTGNTIYF.

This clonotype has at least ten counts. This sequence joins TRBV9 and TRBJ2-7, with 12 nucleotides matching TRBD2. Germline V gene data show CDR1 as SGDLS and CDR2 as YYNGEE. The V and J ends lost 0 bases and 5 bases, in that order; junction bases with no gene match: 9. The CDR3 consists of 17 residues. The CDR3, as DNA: TGTGCCAGCAGCGTAGGCCCCGGACTAGCGGGATACCACGAGCAGTACTTC. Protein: CASSVGPGLAGYHEQYF.

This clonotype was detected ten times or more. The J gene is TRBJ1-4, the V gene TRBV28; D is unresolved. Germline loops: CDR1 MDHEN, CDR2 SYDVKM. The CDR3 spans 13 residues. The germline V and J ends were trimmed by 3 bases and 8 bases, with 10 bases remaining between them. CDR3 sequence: CASSFGILEKLFF. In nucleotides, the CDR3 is TGTGCCAGCAGTTTTGGCATTCTAGAAAAACTGTTTTTT.

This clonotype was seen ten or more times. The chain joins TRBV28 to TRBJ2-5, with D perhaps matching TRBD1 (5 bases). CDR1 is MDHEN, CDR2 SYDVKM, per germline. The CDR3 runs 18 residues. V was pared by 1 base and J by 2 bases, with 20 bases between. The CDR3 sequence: CASSLSWSLGPGQETQYF. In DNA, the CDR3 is TGTGCCAGCAGTTTATCCTGGTCCTTAGGGCCAGGGCAAGAGACCCAGTACTTC.

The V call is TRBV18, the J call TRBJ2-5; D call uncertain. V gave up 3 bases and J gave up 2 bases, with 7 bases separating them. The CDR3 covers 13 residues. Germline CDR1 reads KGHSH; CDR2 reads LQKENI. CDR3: CASSPIAQETQYF. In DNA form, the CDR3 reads TGTGCCAGCTCACCGATAGCACAAGAGACCCAGTACTTC.

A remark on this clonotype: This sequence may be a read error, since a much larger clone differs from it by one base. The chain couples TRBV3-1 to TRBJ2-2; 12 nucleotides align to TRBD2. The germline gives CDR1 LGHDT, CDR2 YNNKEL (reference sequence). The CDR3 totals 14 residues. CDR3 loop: CASSRTSGIGGLFF. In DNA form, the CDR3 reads TGTGCCAGCAGCCGGACTAGCGGGATCGGGGGGCTGTTTTTT.

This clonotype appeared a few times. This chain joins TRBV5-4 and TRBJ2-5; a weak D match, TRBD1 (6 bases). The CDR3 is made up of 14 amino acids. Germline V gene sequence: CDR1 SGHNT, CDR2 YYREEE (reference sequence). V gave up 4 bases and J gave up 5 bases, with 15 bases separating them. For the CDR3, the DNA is TGTGCCAGCAGCCCAGACATCCAGGGGGAGACCCAGTACTTC. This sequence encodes CASSPDIQGETQYF.

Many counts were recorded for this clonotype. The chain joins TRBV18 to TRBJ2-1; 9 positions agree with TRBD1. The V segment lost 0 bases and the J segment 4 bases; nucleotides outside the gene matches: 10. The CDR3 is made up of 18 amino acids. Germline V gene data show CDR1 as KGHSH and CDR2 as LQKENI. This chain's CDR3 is CASSPPNGQGNRYNEQFF. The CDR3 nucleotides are TGTGCCAGCTCACCACCCAATGGACAGGGGAATAGGTACAATGAGCAGTTCTTC.